This T cell receptor beta chain was captured in a study of cytomegalovirus exposure and HLA in healthy donors. Findings of the study overall: Within a later analysis, the majority of CMV-associated TCR beta chains appeared HLA-restricted. The listing of 150 to 200 TCR beta chains classed them as cytomegalovirus-associated. Several of the most significant clusters appeared, in a later analysis, to be linked to common viral pathogens.

Amplification used 60 Vbeta primers and 13 Jbeta primers. Assay: immunoSEQ multiplex PCR; the TCRdb copy retains only in-frame clones and omits some. Across fewer than 150,000 clones, the top ten clones capture less than 3% of the sample. On this clone: Its antigen is as yet unknown.

With 7 bases removed from V and 4 bases from J, the gap between germline ends came to 18 bases. The CDR3 sequence is 14 residues long. Germline V gives CDR1 SGHRS, CDR2 YFSETQ. The receptor was isolated from a man aged 35 to 55 in good health and CMV-seronegative. Sequencing was performed on PBMCs. The chain employs TRBV5-1 and TRBJ2-7; D possibly corresponds to TRBD2 (6 bases). The CDR3 loop reads CASRPGGSSYEQYF. CDR3 sequence (DNA): TGCGCCAGCCGCCCCGGGGGTAGCTCTTACGAGCAGTACTTC.